The rows below give T cell receptor beta chains drawn from one sample of a study of T cells in Graves' hyperthyroidism and ophthalmopathy. TCRdb ran MiXCR on the multiplex PCR reads and lists one entry per CDR3 protein. The sample holds hundreds of thousands of distinct CDR3 sequences, about 45% seen once. Material for sequencing was peripheral blood or thyroid tissue (not recorded which). These receptors all stem from an adult man with Graves' disease, either hyperthyroidism or ophthalmopathy (not recorded which). CDR3s include the opening cysteine and the closing phenylalanine or tryptophan. A D gene is named only where the DNA matches it firmly. For some rows the clone size is stated as once, few or many, or as a class when expanded; others skip it.

d_call: NA; j_call: TRBJ2-2; clone_size: many; v_call: TRBV15; cdr3_aa: CATSRVGLAGELFF; cdr3_nt: TGTGCCACCAGCAGGGTGGGGTTGGCCGGGGAGCTGTTTTTT
d_call: NA; j_call: TRBJ1-1; clone_size: few; v_call: TRBV6-5; cdr3_aa: CASRSLREDDTEAFF; cdr3_nt: TGTGCCAGCAGATCCCTCAGGGAGGACGACACTGAAGCTTTCTTT
d_call: NA; j_call: TRBJ1-1; clone_size: NA; v_call: TRBV7-8; cdr3_aa: CASRLEGPSNTEAFF; cdr3_nt: TGTGCCAGCAGGTTAGAGGGACCGTCGAACACTGAAGCTTTCTTT
d_call: TRBD1; j_call: TRBJ1-3; clone_size: NA; v_call: TRBV2; cdr3_aa: CASSLVLQGASGNTIYF; cdr3_nt: TGTGCCAGCAGTTTGGTTCTGCAGGGGGCTTCTGGAAACACCATATATTTT
d_call: TRBD2; j_call: TRBJ2-7; clone_size: NA; v_call: TRBV7-8; cdr3_aa: CASSQGRASWNEQYF; cdr3_nt: TGTGCCAGCAGCCAAGGGAGGGCGTCTTGGAACGAGCAGTACTTC
d_call: NA; j_call: TRBJ1-2; clone_size: NA; v_call: TRBV29-1; cdr3_aa: CSVAGGDEGIYGYTF; cdr3_nt: TGCAGCGTTGCGGGCGGGGACGAAGGGATCTACGGCTACACCTTC
d_call: NA; j_call: TRBJ2-7; clone_size: many; v_call: TRBV29-1; cdr3_aa: CSAVGQTYEQYF; cdr3_nt: TGCAGCGCCGTAGGACAGACCTACGAGCAGTACTTC
d_call: TRBD1; j_call: TRBJ1-1; clone_size: NA; v_call: TRBV29-1; cdr3_aa: CSVEEINRRTGNTEAFF; cdr3_nt: TGCAGCGTTGAAGAAATTAACAGGCGGACAGGGAACACTGAAGCTTTCTTT
d_call: NA; j_call: TRBJ2-6; clone_size: few; v_call: TRBV19; cdr3_aa: CASSSPARAGANVLTF; cdr3_nt: TGTGCCAGTAGTAGTCCGGCGCGAGCTGGGGCCAACGTCCTGACTTTC
d_call: TRBD1; j_call: TRBJ2-7; clone_size: few; v_call: TRBV6-5; cdr3_aa: CASRRTGNYEQYF; cdr3_nt: TGTGCCAGCAGACGGACAGGGAACTACGAGCAGTACTTC
d_call: NA; j_call: TRBJ2-5; clone_size: many; v_call: TRBV20-1; cdr3_aa: CSARRTDQETQYF; cdr3_nt: TGCAGTGCCCGCCGGACAGACCAAGAGACCCAGTACTTC
d_call: TRBD2; j_call: TRBJ2-5; clone_size: NA; v_call: TRBV11-2; cdr3_aa: CASSLEFWAAGGETQYF; cdr3_nt: TGTGCCAGCAGCTTAGAGTTTTGGGCAGCGGGAGGGGAGACCCAGTACTTC
d_call: NA; j_call: TRBJ1-4; clone_size: NA; v_call: TRBV12-3/TRBV12-4; cdr3_aa: CASSFRRSNEKLLF; cdr3_nt: TGTGCCAGCAGTTTCCGCAGATCTAATGAAAAACTGCTTTTT
d_call: NA; j_call: TRBJ2-2; clone_size: NA; v_call: TRBV2; cdr3_aa: CASSEAGNTGELFF; cdr3_nt: TGTGCCAGCAGTGAAGCGGGAAACACCGGGGAGCTGTTTTTT
d_call: TRBD1; j_call: TRBJ1-5; clone_size: many; v_call: TRBV7-3; cdr3_aa: CASSHRQGEDQPQHF; cdr3_nt: TGTGCCAGCAGCCACCGACAGGGAGAGGATCAGCCCCAGCATTTT
d_call: NA; j_call: TRBJ1-4; clone_size: NA; v_call: TRBV15; cdr3_aa: CATSREDRASIF; cdr3_nt: TGTGCCACCAGCAGAGAGGACCGGGCATCAATCTTT
d_call: NA; j_call: TRBJ2-5; clone_size: few; v_call: TRBV4-2; cdr3_aa: CASSQVAAGAYQETQYF; cdr3_nt: TGTGCCAGCAGCCAAGTAGCTGCGGGGGCTTACCAAGAGACCCAGTACTTC
d_call: NA; j_call: TRBJ1-1; clone_size: NA; v_call: TRBV20-1; cdr3_aa: CSAREKTTGSEAFF; cdr3_nt: TGCAGTGCTAGAGAAAAGACCACAGGGTCTGAAGCTTTCTTT
d_call: NA; j_call: TRBJ1-1; clone_size: NA; v_call: TRBV29-1; cdr3_aa: CSVDGPGALEAFF; cdr3_nt: TGCAGCGTTGACGGCCCAGGGGCCCTTGAAGCTTTCTTT
d_call: NA; j_call: TRBJ1-1; clone_size: few; v_call: TRBV12-3/TRBV12-4; cdr3_aa: CASLAAAEASF; cdr3_nt: TGTGCCAGCCTAGCGGCCGCTGAAGCTTCCTTT
d_call: NA; j_call: TRBJ2-5; clone_size: many; v_call: TRBV7-9; cdr3_aa: CASSTRGATKAGRLQETQYF; cdr3_nt: TGTGCCAGCAGCACTCGGGGGGCCACGAAGGCAGGGCGTCTCCAAGAGACCCAGTACTTC
d_call: NA; j_call: TRBJ2-7; clone_size: many; v_call: TRBV6-5; cdr3_aa: CASSYPRSYEQYF; cdr3_nt: TGTGCCAGCAGTTACCCACGCAGCTACGAGCAGTACTTC
d_call: TRBD1; j_call: TRBJ2-5; clone_size: NA; v_call: TRBV20-1; cdr3_aa: CSATGTGYGETQYF; cdr3_nt: TGCAGTGCAACCGGGACAGGCTACGGAGAGACCCAGTACTTC